The present T cell receptor (beta chain) was sequenced within a study of Ad26.COV2.S vaccination and SARS-CoV-2 variants. In the study overall: The trial was COV1001 and the donor's arm was Ad26.COV2.S. Study conclusions and caveats: Reportedly, spike-specific CD8+ and CD4+ T cell responses achieved substantial breadth once vaccination had taken place. TCR breadth and depth estimates may have understated total T cell responses. Comparability of non-spike TCR breadth was observed across vaccine and placebo recipients.

The treatment denotes: some 19 received Ad26.COV2.S at low or high dose, single or two shots; about 5 received placebo; per-sample allocation not given. The samples date from day 63 after the first vaccine or placebo injection. Note on this clone: Its target is unknown.

Profiled with immunoSEQ multiplex PCR; TCRdb holds only in-frame clones, not every one. Of 300,000 to 350,000 clones in the sample, approximately 90% were seen once. The CDR3 extends over 13 amino acids. The germline CDR1 and CDR2 sequences are MNHEY and SVGAGI. Deletions cut 7 bases from V and 2 bases from J, with 11 bases between. This receptor was identified in a person aged 18 to 65 who received the Ad26.COV2.S COVID-19 vaccine or a placebo. The material sequenced was peripheral blood, taken in a trial of Ad26.COV2.S vaccine versus placebo. The chain uses TRBV6-5 and TRBJ2-5; perhaps TRBD1 as D (5 bases). CDR3 sequence reads: CASMESGQETQYF. CDR3 DNA: TGTGCCAGCATGGAGTCAGGGCAAGAGACCCAGTACTTC.